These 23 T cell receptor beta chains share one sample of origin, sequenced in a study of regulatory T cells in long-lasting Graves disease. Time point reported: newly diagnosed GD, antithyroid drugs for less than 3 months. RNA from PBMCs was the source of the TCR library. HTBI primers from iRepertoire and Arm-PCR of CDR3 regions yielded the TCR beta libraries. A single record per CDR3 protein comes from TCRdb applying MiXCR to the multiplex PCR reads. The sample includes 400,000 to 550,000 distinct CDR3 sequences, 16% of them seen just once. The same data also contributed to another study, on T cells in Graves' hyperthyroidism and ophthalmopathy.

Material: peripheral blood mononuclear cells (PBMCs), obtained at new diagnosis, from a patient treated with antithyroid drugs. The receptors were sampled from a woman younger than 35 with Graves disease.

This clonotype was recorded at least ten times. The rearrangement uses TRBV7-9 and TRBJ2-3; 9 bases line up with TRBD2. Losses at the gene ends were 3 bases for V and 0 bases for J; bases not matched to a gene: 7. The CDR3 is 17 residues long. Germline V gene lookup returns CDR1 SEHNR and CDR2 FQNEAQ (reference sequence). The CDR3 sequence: CASSFATTSGSTDTQYF. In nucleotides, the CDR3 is TGTGCCAGCAGCTTCGCTACAACTAGCGGGAGCACAGATACGCAGTATTTT.

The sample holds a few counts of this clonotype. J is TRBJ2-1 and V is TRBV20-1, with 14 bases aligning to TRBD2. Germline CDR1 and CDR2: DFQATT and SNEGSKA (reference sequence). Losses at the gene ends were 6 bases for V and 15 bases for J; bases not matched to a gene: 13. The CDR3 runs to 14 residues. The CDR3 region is CSAPGLAGAGRWFF. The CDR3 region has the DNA TGCAGTGCCCCGGGACTAGCGGGAGCGGGGAGATGGTTCTTC.

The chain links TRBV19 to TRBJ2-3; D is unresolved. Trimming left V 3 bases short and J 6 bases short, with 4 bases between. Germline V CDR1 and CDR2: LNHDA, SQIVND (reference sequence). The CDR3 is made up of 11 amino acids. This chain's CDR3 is CASSMADTQYF. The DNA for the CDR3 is TGTGCCAGTAGTATGGCTGATACGCAGTATTTT.

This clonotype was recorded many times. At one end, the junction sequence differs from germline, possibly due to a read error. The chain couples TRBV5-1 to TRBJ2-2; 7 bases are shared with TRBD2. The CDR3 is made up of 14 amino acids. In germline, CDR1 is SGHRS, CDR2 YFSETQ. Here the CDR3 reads CASSLDGGTGELFF. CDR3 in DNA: TGTGCCAGCAGCTTGGACGGGGGGACCGGGGAGCTGTTTTTT.

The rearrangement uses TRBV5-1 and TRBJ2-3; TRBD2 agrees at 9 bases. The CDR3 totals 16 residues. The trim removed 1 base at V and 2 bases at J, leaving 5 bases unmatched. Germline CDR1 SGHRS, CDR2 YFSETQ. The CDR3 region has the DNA TGCGCCAGCAGCTTGAGGGTAGCGGGGGCCACAGATACGCAGTATTTT. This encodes CASSLRVAGATDTQYF. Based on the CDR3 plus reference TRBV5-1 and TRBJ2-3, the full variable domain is KAGVTQTPRYLIKTRGQQVTLSCSPISGHRSVSWYQQTPGQGLQFLFEYFSETQRNKGNFPGRFSGRQFSNSRSEMNVSTLELGDSALYLCASSLRVAGATDTQYFGPGTRLTVL.

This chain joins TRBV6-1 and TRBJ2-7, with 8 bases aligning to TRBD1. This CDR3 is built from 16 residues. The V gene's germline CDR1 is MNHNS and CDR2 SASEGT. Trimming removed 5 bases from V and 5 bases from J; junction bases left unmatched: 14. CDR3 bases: TGTGCCAGCAGTCCCACGGACAGGGTAGAACTCCACGAGCAGTACTTC. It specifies CASSPTDRVELHEQYF.

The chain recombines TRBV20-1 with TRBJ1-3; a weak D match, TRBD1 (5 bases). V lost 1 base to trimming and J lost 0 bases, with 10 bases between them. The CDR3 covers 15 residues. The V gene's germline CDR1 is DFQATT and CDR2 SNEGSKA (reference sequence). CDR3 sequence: CSARGGMGSGNTIYF. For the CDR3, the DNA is TGCAGTGCTAGAGGGGGGATGGGCTCTGGAAACACCATATATTTT.

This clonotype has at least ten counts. CDR3 coding DNA: TGTGCCAGCTCACCAACTAGCGGAAACACAGATACGCAGTATTTT. Translated: CASSPTSGNTDTQYF. The chain carries TRBV18 and TRBJ2-3; 8 bases align to TRBD2. CDR1 KGHSH and CDR2 LQKENI come from the germline V gene. The junction had 3 bases not matched to a gene; V was cut back by 2 bases and J by 2 bases. The CDR3 runs 15 residues.

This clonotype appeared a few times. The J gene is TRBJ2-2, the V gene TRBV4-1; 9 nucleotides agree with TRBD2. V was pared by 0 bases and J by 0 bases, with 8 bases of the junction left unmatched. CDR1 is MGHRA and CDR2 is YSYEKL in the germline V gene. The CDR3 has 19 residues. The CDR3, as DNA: TGCGCCAGCAGCCAAGAACCAAGGACTAGCGCTGCGAACACCGGGGAGCTGTTTTTT. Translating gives CASSQEPRTSAANTGELFF.

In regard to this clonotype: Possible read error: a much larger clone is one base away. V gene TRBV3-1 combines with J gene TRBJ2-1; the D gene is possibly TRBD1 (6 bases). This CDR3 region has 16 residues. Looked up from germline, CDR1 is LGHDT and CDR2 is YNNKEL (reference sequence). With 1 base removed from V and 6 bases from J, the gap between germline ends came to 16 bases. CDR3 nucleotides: TGTGCCAGCAGCCAAGGGGGGCTAGTCAGGACCAATGAGCAGTTCTTC. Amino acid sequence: CASSQGGLVRTNEQFF.

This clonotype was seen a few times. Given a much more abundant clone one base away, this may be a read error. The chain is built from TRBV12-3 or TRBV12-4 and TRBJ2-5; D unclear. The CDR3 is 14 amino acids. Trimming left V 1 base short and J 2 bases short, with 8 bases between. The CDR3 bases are TGTGCCAGCAGTTTAGAGGCAGCACAAGAGACCCAGTACTTC. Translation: CASSLEAAQETQYF.

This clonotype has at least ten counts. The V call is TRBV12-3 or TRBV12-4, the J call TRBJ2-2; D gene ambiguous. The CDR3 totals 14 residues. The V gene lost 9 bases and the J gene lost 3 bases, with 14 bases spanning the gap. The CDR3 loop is CASSISGHTGELFF. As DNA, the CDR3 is TGTGCCAGTTCGATTAGTGGACACACCGGGGAGCTGTTTTTT.

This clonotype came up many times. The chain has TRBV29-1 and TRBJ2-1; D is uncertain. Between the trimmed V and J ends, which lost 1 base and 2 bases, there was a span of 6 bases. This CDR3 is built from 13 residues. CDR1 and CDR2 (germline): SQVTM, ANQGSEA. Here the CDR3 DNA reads TGCAGCGTTGAAGGGTTCGCCTACAATGAGCAGTTCTTC. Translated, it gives CSVEGFAYNEQFF.

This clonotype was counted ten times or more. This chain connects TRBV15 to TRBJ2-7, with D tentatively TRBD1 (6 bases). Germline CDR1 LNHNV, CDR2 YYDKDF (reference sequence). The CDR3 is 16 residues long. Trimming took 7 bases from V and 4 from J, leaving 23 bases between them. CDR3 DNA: TGTGCCACCAACACACTGGGGGCAGGGGTGAGGTACGAGCAGTACTTC. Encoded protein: CATNTLGAGVRYEQYF. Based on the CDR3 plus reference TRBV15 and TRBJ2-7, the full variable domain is DAMVIQNPRYQVTQFGKPVTLSCSQTLNHNVMYWYQQKSSQAPKLLFHYYDKDFNNEADTPDNFQSRRPNTSFCFLDIRSPGLGDTAMYLCATNTLGAGVRYEQYFGPGTRLTVT.

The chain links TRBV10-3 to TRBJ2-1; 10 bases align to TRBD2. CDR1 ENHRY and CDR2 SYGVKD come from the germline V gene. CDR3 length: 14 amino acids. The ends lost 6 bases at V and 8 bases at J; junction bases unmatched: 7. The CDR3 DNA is TGTGCCATCAGGGCTAGCGGGAGTATCGATGAGCAGTTCTTC. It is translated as CAIRASGSIDEQFF.

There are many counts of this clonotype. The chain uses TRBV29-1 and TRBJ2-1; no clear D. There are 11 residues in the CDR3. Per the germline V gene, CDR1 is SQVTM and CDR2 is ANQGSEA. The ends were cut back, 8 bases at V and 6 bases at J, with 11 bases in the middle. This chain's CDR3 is CSTGEVNEQFF. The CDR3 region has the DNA TGCAGCACGGGCGAGGTCAATGAGCAGTTCTTC.

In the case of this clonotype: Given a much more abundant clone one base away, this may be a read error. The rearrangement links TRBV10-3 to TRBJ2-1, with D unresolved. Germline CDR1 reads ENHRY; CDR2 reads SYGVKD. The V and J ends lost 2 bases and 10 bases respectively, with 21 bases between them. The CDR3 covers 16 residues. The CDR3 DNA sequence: TGTGCCATCAGTGAGCGCGGCGGCGCGCACCATTACGAGCAGTTCTTC. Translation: CAISERGGAHHYEQFF.

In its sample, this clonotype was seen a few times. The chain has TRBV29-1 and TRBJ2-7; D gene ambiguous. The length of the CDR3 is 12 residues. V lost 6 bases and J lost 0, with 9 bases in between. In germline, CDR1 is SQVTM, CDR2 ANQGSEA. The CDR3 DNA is TGCAGCGTCGCGACGAGCTCCTACGAGCAGTACTTC. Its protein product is CSVATSSYEQYF.

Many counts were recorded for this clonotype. CDR3: CASSPETASYEQYF. CDR3 DNA sequence: TGTGCCAGCAGCCCGGAGACGGCCTCCTACGAGCAGTACTTC. The rearrangement links TRBV28 to TRBJ2-7; D ambiguous. Germline V gene data show CDR1 as MDHEN and CDR2 as SYDVKM. The CDR3 contains 14 residues. V lost 6 bases and J lost 0, with 12 bases in between.

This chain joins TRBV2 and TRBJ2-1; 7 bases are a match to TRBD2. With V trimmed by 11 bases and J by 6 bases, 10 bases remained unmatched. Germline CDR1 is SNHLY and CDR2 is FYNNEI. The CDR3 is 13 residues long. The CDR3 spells CAGERGGINEQFF. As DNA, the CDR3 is TGTGCCGGAGAGCGGGGAGGAATCAATGAGCAGTTCTTC. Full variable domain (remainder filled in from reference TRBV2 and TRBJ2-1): EPEVTQTPSHQVTQMGQEVILRCVPISNHLYFYWYRQILGQKVEFLVSFYNNEISEKSEIFDDQFSVERPDGSNFTLKIRSTKLEDSAMYFCAGERGGINEQFFGPGTRLTVL.

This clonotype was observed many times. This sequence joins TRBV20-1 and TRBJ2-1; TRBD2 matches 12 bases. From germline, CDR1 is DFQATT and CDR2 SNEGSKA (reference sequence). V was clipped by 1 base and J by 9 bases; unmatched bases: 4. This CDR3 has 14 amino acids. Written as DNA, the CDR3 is TGCAGTGCTAGAGGACTAGCGGGAGCGAGTGAGCAGTTCTTC. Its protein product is CSARGLAGASEQFF.

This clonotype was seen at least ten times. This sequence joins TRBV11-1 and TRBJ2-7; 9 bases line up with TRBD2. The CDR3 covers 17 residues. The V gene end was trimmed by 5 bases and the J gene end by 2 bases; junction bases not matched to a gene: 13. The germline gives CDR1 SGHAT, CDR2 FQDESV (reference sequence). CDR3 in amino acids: CASSRPNSTSGPYEQYF. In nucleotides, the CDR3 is TGTGCCAGCAGCCGACCGAACTCGACTAGCGGACCCTACGAGCAGTACTTC.

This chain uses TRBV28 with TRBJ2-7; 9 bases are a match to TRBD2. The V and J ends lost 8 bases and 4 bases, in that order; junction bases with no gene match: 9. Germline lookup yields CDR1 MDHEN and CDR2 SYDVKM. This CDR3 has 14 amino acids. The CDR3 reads CASEGGRAGYEQYF. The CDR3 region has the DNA TGTGCCAGCGAAGGCGGGAGGGCCGGGTACGAGCAGTACTTC.